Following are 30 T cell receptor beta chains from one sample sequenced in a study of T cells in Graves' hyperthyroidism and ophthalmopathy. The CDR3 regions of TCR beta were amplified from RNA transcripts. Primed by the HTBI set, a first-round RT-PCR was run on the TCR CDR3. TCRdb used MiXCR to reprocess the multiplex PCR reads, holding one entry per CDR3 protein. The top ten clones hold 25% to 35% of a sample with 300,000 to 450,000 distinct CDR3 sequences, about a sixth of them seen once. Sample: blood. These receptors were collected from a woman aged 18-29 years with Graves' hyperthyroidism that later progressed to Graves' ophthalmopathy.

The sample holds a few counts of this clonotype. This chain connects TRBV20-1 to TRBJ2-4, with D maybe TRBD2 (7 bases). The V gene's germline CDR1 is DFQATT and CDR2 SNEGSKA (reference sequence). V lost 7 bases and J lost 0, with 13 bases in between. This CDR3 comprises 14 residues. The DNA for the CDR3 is TGCAGTGGCGGGGGCAGTCTAGCCAAAAACATTCAGTACTTC. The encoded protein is CSGGGSLAKNIQYF.

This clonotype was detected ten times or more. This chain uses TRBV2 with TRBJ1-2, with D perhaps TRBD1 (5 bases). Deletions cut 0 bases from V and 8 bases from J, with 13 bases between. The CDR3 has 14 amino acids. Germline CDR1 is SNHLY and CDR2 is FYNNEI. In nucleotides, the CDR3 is TGTGCCAGCAGTGAAGCTGAAGGGGTTGTCGGCTACACCTTC. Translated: CASSEAEGVVGYTF. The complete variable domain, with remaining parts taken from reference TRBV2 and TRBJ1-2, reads EPEVTQTPSHQVTQMGQEVILRCVPISNHLYFYWYRQILGQKVEFLVSFYNNEISEKSEIFDDQFSVERPDGSNFTLKIRSTKLEDSAMYFCASSEAEGVVGYTFGSGTRLTVV.

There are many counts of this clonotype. The CDR3 sequence is CASSLGTGINYGYTF. In DNA form, the CDR3 reads TGTGCCAGCAGCTTAGGGACAGGGATTAACTATGGCTACACCTTC. The J gene is TRBJ1-2, the V gene TRBV5-4; 9 nucleotides align to TRBD1. The length of the CDR3 is 15 residues. CDR1 is SGHNT, CDR2 YYREEE, per germline (reference sequence). Trimming cost V 2 bases and J 1 base; bases outside gene matches: 3.

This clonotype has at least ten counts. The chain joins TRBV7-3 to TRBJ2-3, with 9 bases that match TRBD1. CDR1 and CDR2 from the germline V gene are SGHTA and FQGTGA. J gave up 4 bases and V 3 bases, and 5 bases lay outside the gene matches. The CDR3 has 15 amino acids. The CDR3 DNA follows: TGTGCCAGCAGCTTTACAGGGGGCGGTGCAGATACGCAGTATTTT. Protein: CASSFTGGGADTQYF.

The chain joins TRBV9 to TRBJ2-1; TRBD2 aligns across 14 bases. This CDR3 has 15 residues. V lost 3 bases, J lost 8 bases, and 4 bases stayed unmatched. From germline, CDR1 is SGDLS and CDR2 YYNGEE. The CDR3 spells CASSAGLAGADEQFF. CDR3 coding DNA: TGTGCCAGCAGCGCGGGACTAGCGGGAGCCGATGAGCAGTTCTTC.

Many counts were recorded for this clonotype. CDR3 sequence reads: CATSRDSGELHDYNEQFF. CDR3 DNA sequence: TGTGCCACCAGCAGAGATAGTGGTGAACTACATGACTACAATGAGCAGTTCTTC. The rearrangement links TRBV15 to TRBJ2-1, with D unclear. Germline-derived CDR1 and CDR2 are LNHNV and YYDKDF (reference sequence). The CDR3 runs 18 residues. The V and J ends lost 0 bases and 3 bases respectively, with 18 bases between them.

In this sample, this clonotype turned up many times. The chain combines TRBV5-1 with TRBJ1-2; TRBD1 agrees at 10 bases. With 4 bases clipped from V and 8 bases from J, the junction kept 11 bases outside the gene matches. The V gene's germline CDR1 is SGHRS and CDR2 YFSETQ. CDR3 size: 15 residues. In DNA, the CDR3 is TGCGCCAGCAGCGCACCCGGGACAGGGGTAGGAGGCTACACCTTC. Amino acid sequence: CASSAPGTGVGGYTF.

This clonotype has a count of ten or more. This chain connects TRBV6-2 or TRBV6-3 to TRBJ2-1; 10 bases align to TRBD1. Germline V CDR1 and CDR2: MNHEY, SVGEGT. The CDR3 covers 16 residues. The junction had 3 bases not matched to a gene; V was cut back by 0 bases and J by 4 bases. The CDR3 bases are TGTGCCAGCAGTTACTCCGGGACAGGGGTTTACAATGAGCAGTTCTTC. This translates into CASSYSGTGVYNEQFF.

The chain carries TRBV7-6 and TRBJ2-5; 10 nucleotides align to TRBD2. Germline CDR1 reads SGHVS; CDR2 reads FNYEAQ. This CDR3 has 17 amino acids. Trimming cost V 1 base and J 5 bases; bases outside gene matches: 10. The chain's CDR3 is CASSLVPAGTSVETQYF. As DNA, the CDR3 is TGTGCCAGCAGCTTAGTCCCGGCCGGGACTAGCGTCGAGACCCAGTACTTC.

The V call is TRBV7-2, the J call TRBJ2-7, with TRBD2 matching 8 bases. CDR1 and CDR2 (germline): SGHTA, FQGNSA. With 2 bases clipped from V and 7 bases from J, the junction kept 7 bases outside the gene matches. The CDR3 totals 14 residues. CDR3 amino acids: CASSLTGGVGEQYF. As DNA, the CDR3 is TGTGCCAGCAGCTTAACGGGGGGGGTGGGGGAGCAGTACTTC.

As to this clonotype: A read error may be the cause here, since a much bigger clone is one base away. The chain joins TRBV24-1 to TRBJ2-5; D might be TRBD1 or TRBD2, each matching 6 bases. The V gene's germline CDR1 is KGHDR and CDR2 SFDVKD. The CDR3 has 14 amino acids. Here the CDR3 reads CATSDLGGQESQYF. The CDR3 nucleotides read TGTGCCACCAGTGATTTGGGGGGGCAAGAGAGCCAGTACTTC.

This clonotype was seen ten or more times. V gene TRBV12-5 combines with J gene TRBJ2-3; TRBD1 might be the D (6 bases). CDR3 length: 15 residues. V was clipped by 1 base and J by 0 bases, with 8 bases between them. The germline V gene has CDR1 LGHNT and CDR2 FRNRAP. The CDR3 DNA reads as TGTGCTAGTGGTTTGGCCCAGGGGAGCACAGATACGCAGTATTTT. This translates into CASGLAQGSTDTQYF.

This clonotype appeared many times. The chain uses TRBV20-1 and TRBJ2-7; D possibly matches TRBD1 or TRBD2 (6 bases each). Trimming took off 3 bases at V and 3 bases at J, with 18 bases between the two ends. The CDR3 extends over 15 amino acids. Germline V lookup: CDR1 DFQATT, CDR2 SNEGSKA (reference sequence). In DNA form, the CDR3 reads TGCAGTGCTAGGGACCGCAGGGGAGGCGTCTACGAGCAGTACTTC. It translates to CSARDRRGGVYEQYF.

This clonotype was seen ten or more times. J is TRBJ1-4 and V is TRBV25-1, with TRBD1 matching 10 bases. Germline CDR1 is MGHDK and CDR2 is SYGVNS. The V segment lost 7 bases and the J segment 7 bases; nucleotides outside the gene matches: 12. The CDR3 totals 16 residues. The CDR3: CASIRDRGIRFEKLFF. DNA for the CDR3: TGTGCCAGCATCCGGGACAGGGGAATCCGCTTTGAAAAACTGTTTTTT. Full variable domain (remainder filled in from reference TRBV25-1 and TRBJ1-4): EADIYQTPRYLVIGTGKKITLECSQTMGHDKMYWYQQDPGMELHLIHYSYGVNSTEKGDLSSESTVSRIRTEHFPLTLESARPSHTSQYLCASIRDRGIRFEKLFFGSGTQLSVL.

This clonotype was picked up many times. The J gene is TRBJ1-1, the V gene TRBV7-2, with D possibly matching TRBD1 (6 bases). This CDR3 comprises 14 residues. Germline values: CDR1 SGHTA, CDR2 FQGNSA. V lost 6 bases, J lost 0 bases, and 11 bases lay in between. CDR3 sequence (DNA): TGTGCCAGCAGGGCAGGGGATGTGAACACTGAAGCTTTCTTT. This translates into CASRAGDVNTEAFF. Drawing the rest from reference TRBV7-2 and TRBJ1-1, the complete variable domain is GAGVSQSPSNKVTEKGKDVELRCDPISGHTALYWYRQSLGQGLEFLIYFQGNSAPDKSGLPSDRFSAERTGGSVSTLTIQRTQQEDSAVYLCASRAGDVNTEAFFGQGTRLTVV.

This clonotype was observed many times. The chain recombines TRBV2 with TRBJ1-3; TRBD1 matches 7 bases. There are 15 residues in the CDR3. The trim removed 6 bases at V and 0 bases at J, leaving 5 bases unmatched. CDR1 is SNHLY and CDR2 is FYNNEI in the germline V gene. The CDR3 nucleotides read TGTGCCAGCAGATCGGACAGGAACTCTGGAAACACCATATATTTT. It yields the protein CASRSDRNSGNTIYF.

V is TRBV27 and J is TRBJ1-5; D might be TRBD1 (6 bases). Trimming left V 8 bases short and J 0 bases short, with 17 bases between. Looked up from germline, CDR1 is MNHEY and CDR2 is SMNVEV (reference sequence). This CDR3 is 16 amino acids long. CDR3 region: CASSSRGGYSNQPQHF. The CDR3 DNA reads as TGTGCCAGCTCCTCCAGGGGAGGGTATAGCAATCAGCCCCAGCATTTT.

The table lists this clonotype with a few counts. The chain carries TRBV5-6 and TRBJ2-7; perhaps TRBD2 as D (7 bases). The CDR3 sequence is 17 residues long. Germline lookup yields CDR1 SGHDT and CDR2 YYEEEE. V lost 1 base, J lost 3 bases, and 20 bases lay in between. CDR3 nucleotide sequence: TGTGCCAGCAGCTTGATCCCGCACGGACAGCGGGACTACGAGCAGTACTTC. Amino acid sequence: CASSLIPHGQRDYEQYF.

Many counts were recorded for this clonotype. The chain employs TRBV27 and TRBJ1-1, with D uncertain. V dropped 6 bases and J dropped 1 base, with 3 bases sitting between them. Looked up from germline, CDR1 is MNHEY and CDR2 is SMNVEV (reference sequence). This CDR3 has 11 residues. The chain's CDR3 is CASRKNTEAFF. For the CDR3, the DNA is TGTGCCAGCAGGAAGAACACTGAAGCTTTCTTT.

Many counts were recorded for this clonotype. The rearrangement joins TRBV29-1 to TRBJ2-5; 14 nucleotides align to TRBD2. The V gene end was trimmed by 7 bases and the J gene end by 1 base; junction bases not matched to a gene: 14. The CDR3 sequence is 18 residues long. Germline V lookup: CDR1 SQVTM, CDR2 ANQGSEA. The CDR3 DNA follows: TGCAGCGCGAAACCGGGACTAGCGGGAGTAGGGGGCCAAGAGACCCAGTACTTC. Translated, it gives CSAKPGLAGVGGQETQYF.

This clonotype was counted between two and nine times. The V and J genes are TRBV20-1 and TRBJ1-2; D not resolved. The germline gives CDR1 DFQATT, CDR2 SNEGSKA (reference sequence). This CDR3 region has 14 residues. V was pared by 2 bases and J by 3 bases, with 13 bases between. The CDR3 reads CSARRAGVHYGYTF. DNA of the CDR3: TGCAGTGCTAGAAGGGCAGGAGTGCACTATGGCTACACCTTC.

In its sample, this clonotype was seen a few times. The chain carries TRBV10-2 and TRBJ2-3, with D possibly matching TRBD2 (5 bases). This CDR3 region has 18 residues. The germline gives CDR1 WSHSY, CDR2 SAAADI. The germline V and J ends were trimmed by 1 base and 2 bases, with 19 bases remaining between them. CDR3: CASSELIRDYRNTDTQYF. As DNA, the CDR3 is TGCGCCAGCAGTGAGTTAATCCGAGACTACCGTAACACAGATACGCAGTATTTT.

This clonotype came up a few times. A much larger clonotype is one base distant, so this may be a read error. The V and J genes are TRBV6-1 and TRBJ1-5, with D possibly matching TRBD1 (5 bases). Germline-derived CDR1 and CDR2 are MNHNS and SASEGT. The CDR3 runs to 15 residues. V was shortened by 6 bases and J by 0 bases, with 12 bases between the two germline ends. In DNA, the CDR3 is TGTGCCAGCAGCCTACAGGATAATAGCAATCAGCCCCAGCATTTT. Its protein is CASSLQDNSNQPQHF.

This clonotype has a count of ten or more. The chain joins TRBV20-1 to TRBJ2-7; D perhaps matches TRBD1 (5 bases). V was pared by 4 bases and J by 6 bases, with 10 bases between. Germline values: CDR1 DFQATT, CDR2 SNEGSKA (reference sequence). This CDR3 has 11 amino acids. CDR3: CSATKGREQYF. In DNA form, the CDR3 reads TGCAGTGCTACTAAGGGGCGCGAGCAGTACTTC.

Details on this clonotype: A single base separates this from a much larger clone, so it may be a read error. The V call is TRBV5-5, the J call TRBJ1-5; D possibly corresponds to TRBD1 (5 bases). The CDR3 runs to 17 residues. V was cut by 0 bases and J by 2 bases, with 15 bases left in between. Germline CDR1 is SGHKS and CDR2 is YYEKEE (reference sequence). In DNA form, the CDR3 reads TGTGCCAGCAGCTTGGCTGGGGACCCTCGGGGCAATCAGCCCCAGCATTTT. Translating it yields CASSLAGDPRGNQPQHF.

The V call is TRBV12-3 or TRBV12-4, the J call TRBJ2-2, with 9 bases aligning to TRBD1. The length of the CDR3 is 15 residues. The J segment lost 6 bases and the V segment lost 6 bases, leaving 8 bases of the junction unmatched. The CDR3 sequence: CASRMGQGSPGELFF. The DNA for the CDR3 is TGTGCCAGCAGAATGGGACAGGGAAGCCCCGGGGAGCTGTTTTTT.

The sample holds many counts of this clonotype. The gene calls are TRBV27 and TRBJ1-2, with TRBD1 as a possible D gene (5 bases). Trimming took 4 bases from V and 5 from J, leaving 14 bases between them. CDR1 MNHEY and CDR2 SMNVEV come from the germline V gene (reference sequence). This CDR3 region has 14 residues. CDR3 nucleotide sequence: TGTGCCAGCAGTTCCCCACGGGGGGGGTATGGCTACACCTTC. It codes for CASSSPRGGYGYTF.

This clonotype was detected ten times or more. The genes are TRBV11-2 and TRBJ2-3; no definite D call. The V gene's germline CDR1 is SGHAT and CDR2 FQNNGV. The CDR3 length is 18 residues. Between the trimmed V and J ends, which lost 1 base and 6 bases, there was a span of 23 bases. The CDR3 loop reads CASSLGWNVLSPHDTQYF. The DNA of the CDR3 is TGTGCCAGCAGCTTAGGATGGAACGTACTATCTCCTCACGATACGCAGTATTTT.

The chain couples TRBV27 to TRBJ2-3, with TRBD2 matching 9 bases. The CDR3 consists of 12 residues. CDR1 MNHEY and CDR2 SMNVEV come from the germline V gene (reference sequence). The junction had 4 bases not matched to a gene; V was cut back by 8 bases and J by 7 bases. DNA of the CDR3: TGTGCCAGCCGTGCGGGGGGGAATACGCAGTATTTT. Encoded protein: CASRAGGNTQYF.

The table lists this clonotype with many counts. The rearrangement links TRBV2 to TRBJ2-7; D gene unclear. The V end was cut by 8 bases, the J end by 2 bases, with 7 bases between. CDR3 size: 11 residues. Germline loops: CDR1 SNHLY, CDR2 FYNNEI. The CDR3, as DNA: TGTGCCAGCCCCCTTGCCTACGAGCAGTACTTC. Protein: CASPLAYEQYF.